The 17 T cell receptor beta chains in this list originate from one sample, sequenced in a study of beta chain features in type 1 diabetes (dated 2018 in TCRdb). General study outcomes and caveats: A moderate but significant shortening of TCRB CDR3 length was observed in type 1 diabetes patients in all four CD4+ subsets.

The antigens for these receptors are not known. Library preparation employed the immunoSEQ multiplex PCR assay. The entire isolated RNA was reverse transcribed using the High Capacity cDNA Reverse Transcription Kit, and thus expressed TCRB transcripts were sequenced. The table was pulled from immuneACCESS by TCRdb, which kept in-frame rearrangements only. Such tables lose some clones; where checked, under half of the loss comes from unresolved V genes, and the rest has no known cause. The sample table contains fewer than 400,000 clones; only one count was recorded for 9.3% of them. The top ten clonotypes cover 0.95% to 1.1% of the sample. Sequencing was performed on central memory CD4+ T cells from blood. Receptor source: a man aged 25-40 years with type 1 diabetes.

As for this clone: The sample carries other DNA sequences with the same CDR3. The CDR3 loop is CASSIPGQGGEQYF. The CDR3 coding sequence is TGTGCCAGTAGTATACCGGGACAGGGGGGCGAGCAGTACTTC. The genes are TRBV19 and TRBJ2-7; 11 bases fit TRBD1. The CDR3 loop spans 14 amino acids. The germline gives CDR1 LNHDA, CDR2 SQIVND (reference sequence). V lost 2 bases, J lost 6 bases, and 3 bases stayed unmatched. Complete variable domain (other parts from reference TRBV19 and TRBJ2-7): DGGITQSPKYLFRKEGQNVTLSCEQNLNHDAMYWYRQDPGQGLRLIYYSQIVNDFQKGDIAEGYSVSREKKESFPLTVTSAQKNPTAFYLCASSIPGQGGEQYFGPGTRLTVT.

This chain's CDR3 is CASSSVPTEAFF. CDR3 in DNA: TGTGCCAGCAGCTCCGTACCCACTGAAGCTTTCTTT. This chain connects TRBV7-2 to TRBJ1-1; D remains unclear. Trimming pared 4 bases from V and 4 bases from J, leaving 7 bases between. The CDR3 is 12 residues long. The germline gives CDR1 SGHTA, CDR2 FQGNSA.

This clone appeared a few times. CDR3 DNA: TGCGCCAGCAGCCCCTCGGGACAGGGCAATCAGCCCCAGCATTTT. This encodes CASSPSGQGNQPQHF. This chain uses TRBV5-1 with TRBJ1-5; TRBD1 matches at 8 bases. Germline loops: CDR1 SGHRS, CDR2 YFSETQ. CDR3 length: 15 amino acids. Unmatched junction bases numbered 5, after V lost 4 bases and J lost 2 bases.

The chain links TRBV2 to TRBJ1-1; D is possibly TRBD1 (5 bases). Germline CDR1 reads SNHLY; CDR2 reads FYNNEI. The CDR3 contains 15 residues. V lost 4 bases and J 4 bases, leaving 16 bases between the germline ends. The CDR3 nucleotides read TGTGCCAGCAGTGCCTCAGGGAAGACGAGCACTGAAGCTTTCTTT. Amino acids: CASSASGKTSTEAFF.

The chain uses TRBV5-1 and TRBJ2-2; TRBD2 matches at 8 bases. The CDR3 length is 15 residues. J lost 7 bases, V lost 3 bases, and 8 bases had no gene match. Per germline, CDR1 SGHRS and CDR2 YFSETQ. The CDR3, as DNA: TGCGCCAGCAGCTCGCGGGGGGACTCCAGCGGGGAGCTGTTTTTT. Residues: CASSSRGDSSGELFF.

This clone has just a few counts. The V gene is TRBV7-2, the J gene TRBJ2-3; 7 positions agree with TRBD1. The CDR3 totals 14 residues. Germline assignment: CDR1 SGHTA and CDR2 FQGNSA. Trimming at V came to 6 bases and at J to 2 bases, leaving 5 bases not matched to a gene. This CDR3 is CASSTGQVTDTQYF. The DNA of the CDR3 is TGTGCCAGCAGTACTGGACAGGTCACAGATACGCAGTATTTT.

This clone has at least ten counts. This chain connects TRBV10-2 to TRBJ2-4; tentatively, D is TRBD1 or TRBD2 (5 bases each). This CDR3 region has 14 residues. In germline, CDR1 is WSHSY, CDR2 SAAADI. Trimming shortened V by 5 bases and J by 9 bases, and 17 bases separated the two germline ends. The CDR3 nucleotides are TGCGCCAGCAGTCATCCCGGGACCGAGGCCATTCAGTACTTC. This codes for CASSHPGTEAIQYF.

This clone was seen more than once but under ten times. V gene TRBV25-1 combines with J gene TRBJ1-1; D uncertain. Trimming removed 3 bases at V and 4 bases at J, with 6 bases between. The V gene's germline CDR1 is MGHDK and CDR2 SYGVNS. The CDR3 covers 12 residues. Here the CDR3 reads CASSDQLTEAFF. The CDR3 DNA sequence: TGTGCCAGCAGTGACCAGCTCACTGAAGCTTTCTTT.

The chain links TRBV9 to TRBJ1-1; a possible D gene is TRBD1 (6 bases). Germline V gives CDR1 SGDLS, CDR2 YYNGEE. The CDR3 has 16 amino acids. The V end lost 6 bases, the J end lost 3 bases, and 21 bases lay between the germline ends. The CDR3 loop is CASTPGEGRLDTEAFF. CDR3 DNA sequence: TGTGCCAGCACACCAGGGGAGGGGCGGTTGGACACTGAAGCTTTCTTT.

The CDR3 DNA follows: TGTGCCAGCAGTTCAGGGGAATTAGCCAAAAACATTCAGTACTTC. Its translation: CASSSGELAKNIQYF. V usage is TRBV6-5 and J usage is TRBJ2-4, with D perhaps matching TRBD1 (6 bases). In germline, CDR1 is MNHEY, CDR2 SVGAGI. The V end lost 4 bases, the J end lost 0 bases, and 10 bases lay between the germline ends. The CDR3 has 15 residues.

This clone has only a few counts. DNA of the CDR3: TGTGCCAGCAGTTCCGACAGGGGGGACCTCTCCCAGTACTTC. Residues: CASSSDRGDLSQYF. The chain joins TRBV27 to TRBJ2-5, with TRBD1 identical over 9 bases. The junction had 9 bases not matched to a gene; V was cut back by 4 bases and J by 9 bases. Germline V lookup: CDR1 MNHEY, CDR2 SMNVEV (reference sequence). This CDR3 has 14 amino acids.

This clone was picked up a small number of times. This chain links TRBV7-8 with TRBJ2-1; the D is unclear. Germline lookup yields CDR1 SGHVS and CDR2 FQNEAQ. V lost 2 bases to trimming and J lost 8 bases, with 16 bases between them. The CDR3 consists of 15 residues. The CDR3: CASSLSRLDWHEQFF. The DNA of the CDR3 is TGTGCCAGCAGCTTAAGCCGACTTGACTGGCATGAGCAGTTCTTC.

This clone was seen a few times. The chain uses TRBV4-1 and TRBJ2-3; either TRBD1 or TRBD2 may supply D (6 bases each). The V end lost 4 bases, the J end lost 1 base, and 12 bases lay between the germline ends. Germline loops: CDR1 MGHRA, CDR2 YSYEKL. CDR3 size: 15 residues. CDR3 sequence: CASSLSGARTDTQYF. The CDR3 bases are TGCGCCAGCAGCCTCTCGGGGGCCCGCACAGATACGCAGTATTTT.

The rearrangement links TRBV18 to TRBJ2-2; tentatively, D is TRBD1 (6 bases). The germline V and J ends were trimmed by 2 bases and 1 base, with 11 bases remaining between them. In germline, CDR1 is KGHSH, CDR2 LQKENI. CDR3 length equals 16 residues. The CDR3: CASSPSGALNTGELFF. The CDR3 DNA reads TGTGCCAGCTCACCATCAGGGGCCCTGAACACCGGGGAGCTGTTTTTT.

The CDR3 sequence: CASSTGGGDTEAFF. CDR3 in DNA: TGTGCCAGCAGTACAGGGGGAGGGGACACTGAAGCTTTCTTT. The chain links TRBV5-4 to TRBJ1-1; 8 bases align to TRBD1. Germline values: CDR1 SGHNT, CDR2 YYREEE (reference sequence). With 5 bases clipped from V and 3 bases from J, the junction kept 6 bases outside the gene matches. The CDR3 consists of 14 residues.

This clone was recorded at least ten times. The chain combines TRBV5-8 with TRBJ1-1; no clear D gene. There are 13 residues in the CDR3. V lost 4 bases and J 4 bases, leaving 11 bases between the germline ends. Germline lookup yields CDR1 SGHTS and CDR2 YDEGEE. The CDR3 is CASSLDQATEAFF. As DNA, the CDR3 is TGTGCCAGCAGCCTGGACCAGGCCACTGAAGCTTTCTTT.

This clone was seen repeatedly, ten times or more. The CDR3 protein is CASSGGLGRGQATGELFF. The CDR3 nucleotides read TGTGCCAGCAGTGGGGGGTTGGGCCGGGGCCAGGCCACCGGGGAGCTGTTTTTT. This sequence joins TRBV25-1 and TRBJ2-2; either TRBD1 or TRBD2 may supply D (5 bases each). The germline V and J ends were trimmed by 4 bases and 4 bases, with 22 bases remaining between them. The CDR3 is 18 amino acids. The germline V gene has CDR1 MGHDK and CDR2 SYGVNS.